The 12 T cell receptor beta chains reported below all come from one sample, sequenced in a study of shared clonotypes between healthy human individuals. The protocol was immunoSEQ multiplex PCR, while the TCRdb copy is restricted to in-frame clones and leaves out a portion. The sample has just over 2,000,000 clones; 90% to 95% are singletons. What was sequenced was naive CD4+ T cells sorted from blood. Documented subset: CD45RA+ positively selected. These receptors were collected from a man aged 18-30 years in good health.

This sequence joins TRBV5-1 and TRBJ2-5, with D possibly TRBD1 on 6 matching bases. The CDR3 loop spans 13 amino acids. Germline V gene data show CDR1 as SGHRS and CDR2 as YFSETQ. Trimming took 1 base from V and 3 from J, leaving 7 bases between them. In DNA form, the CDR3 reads TGCGCCAGCAGCTTGTGGGACAAAGAGACCCAGTACTTC. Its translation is CASSLWDKETQYF.

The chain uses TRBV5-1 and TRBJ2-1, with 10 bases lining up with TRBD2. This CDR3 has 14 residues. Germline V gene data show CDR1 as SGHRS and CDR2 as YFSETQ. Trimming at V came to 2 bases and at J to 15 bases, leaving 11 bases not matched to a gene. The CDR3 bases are TGCGCCAGCAGCTTAGCTAGCGGGGGAAATGAGGGGTTCTTC. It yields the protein CASSLASGGNEGFF.

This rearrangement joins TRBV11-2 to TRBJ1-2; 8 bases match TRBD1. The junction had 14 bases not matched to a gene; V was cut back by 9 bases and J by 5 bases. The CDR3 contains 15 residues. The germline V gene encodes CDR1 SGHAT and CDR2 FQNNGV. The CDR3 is CASSGTGGLRYGYTF. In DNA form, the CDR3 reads TGTGCCAGTTCAGGGACAGGAGGGCTTCGGTATGGCTACACCTTC.

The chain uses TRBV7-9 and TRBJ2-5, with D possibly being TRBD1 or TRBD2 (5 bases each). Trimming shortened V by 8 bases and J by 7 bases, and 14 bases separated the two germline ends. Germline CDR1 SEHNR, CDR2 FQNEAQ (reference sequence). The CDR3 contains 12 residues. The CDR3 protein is CASGSDQGTQYF. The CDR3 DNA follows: TGTGCCAGCGGGAGTGACCAGGGGACCCAGTACTTC.

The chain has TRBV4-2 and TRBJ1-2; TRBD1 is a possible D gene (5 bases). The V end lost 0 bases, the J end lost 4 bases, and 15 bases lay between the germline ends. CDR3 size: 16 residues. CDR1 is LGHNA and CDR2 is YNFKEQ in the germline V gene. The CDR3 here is CASSQDSSRGVYGYTF. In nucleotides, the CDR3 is TGTGCCAGCAGCCAAGATAGTTCCCGAGGGGTCTATGGCTACACCTTC.

DNA of the CDR3: TGCGCCAGCAGCTTGATCCAGGACGGCGGGGAGCTGTTTTTT. It specifies CASSLIQDGGELFF. The rearrangement uses TRBV5-1 and TRBJ2-2; D is ambiguous. This CDR3 is 14 amino acids long. V lost 1 base to trimming and J lost 7 bases, with 11 bases between them. Germline V CDR1 and CDR2: SGHRS, YFSETQ.

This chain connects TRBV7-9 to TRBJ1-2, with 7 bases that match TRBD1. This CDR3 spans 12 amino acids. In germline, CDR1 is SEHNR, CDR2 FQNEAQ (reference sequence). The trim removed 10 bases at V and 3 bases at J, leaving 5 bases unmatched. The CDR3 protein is CATGGGDYGYTF. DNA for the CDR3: TGTGCCACCGGAGGGGGCGACTATGGCTACACCTTC.

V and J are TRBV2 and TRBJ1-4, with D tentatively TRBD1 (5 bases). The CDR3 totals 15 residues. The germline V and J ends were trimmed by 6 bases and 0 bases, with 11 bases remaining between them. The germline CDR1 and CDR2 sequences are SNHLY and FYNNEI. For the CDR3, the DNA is TGTGCCAGCAGCAAAGACAGAGCAACTAATGAAAAACTGTTTTTT. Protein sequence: CASSKDRATNEKLFF.

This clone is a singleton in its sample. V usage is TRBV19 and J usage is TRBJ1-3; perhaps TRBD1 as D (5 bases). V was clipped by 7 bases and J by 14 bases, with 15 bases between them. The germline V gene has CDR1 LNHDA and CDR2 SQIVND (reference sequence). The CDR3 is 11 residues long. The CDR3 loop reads CASTLGQAVYF. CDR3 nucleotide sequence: TGTGCCAGTACCCTAGGACAAGCCGTATATTTT. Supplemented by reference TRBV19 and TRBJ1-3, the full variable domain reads DGGITQSPKYLFRKEGQNVTLSCEQNLNHDAMYWYRQDPGQGLRLIYYSQIVNDFQKGDIAEGYSVSREKKESFPLTVTSAQKNPTAFYLCASTLGQAVYFGEGSWLTVV.

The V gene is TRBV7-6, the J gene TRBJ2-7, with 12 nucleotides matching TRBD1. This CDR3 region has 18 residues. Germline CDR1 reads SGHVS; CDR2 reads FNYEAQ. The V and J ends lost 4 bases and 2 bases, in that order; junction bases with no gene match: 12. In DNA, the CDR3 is TGTGCCAGCAGCTCCGGGACAGGGGGCCCCCGAGCCCCCTACGAGCAGTACTTC. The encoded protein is CASSSGTGGPRAPYEQYF.

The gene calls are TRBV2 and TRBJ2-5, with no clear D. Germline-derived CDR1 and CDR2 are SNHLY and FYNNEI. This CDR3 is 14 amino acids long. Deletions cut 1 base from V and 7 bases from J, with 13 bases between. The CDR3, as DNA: TGTGCCAGCAGTGAAGGCTCCATCTTTTGGACCCAGTACTTC. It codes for CASSEGSIFWTQYF.

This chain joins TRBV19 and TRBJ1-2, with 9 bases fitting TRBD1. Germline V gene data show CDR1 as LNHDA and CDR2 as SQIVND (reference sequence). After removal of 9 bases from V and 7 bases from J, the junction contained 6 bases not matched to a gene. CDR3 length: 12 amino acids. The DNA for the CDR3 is TGTGCCAGCCAGGAGGACAGGGGTGGCTACACCTTC. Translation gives CASQEDRGGYTF.